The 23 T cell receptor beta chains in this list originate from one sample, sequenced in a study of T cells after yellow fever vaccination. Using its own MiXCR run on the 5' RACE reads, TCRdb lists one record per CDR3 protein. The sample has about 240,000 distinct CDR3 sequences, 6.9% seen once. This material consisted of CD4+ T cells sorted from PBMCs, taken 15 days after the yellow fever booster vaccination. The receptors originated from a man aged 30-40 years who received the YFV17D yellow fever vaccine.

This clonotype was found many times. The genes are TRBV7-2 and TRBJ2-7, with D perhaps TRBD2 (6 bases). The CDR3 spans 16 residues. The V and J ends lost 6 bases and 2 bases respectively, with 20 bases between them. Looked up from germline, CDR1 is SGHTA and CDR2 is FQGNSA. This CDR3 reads CASSQLLGSVTYEQYF. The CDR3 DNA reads TGTGCCAGCAGTCAGCTTCTCGGGAGCGTGACCTACGAGCAGTACTTC.

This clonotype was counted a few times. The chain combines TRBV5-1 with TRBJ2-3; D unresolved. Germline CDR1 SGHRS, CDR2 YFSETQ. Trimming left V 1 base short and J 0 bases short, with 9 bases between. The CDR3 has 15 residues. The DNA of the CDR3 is TGCGCCAGCAGCTTGAGGCGTACAAGCACAGATACGCAGTATTTT. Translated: CASSLRRTSTDTQYF.

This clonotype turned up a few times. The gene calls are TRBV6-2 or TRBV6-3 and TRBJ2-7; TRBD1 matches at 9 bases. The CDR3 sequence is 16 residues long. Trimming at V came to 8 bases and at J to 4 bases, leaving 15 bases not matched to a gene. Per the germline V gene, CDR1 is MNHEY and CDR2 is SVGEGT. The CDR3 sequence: CASGQGPRKILYEQYF. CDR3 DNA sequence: TGTGCCAGCGGACAGGGGCCGCGGAAAATCCTTTACGAGCAGTACTTC.

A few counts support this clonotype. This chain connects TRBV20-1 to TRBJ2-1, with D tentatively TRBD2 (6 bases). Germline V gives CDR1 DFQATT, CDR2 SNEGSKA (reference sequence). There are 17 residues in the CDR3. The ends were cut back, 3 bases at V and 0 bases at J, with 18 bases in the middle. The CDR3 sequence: CSASRSGGGLSYNEQFF. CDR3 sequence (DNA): TGCAGTGCTAGCCGCTCCGGGGGAGGCCTCTCCTACAATGAGCAGTTCTTC.

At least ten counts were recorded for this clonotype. CDR3 bases: TGCGCCAGCAGCCACGGTTCGGCAAATGAGCAGTTCTTC. Protein sequence: CASSHGSANEQFF. The V call is TRBV5-1, the J call TRBJ2-1, with D hard to call. Trimming removed 4 bases from V and 7 bases from J, with 12 bases in between. This CDR3 has 13 residues. Germline CDR1 is SGHRS and CDR2 is YFSETQ.

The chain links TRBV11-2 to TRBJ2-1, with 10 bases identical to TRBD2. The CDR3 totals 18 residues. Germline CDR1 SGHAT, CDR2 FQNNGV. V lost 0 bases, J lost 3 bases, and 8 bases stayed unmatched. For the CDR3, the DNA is TGTGCCAGCAGCTTAGAGGCTAGCGGGAGTGGATTCTACAATGAGCAGTTCTTC. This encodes CASSLEASGSGFYNEQFF.

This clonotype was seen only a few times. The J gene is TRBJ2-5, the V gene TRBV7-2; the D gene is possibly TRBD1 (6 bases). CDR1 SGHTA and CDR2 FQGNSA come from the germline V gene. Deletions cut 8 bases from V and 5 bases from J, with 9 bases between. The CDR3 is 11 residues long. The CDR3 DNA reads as TGTGCCAGCGCCCAGGGGGAGACCCAGTACTTC. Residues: CASAQGETQYF. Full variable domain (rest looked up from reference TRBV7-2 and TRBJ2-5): GAGVSQSPSNKVTEKGKDVELRCDPISGHTALYWYRQSLGQGLEFLIYFQGNSAPDKSGLPSDRFSAERTGGSVSTLTIQRTQQEDSAVYLCASAQGETQYFGPGTRLLVL.

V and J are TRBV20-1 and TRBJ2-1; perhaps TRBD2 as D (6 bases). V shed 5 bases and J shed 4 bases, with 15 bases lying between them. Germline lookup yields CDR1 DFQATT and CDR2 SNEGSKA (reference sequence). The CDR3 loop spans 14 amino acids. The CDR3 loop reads CSALTSRSYNEQFF. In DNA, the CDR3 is TGCAGTGCTCTAACTAGCCGTTCGTACAATGAGCAGTTCTTC.

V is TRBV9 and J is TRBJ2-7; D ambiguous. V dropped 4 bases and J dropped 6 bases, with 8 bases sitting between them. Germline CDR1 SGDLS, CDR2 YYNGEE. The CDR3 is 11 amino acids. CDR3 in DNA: TGTGCCAGCAGCTACGATTCCGAGCAGTACTTC. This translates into CASSYDSEQYF.

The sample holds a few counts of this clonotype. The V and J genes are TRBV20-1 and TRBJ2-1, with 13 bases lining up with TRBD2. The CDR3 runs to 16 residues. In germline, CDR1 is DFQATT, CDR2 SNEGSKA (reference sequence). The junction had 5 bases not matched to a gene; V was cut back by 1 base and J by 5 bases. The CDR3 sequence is CSARAPGLAGNNEQFF. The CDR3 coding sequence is TGCAGTGCTAGAGCACCGGGACTAGCGGGAAACAATGAGCAGTTCTTC.

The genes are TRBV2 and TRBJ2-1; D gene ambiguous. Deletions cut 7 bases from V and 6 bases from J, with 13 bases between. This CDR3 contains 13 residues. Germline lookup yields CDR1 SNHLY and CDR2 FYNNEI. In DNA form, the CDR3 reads TGTGCCAGCACAGAGGTAACACGCAATGAGCAGTTCTTC. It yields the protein CASTEVTRNEQFF.

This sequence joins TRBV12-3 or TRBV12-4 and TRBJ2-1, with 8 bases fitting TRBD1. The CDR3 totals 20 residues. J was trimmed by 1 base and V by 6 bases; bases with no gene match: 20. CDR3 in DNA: TGTGCCAGCAGACATAACAGGGGGGATACCCAAATCAAGTCCTACAATGAGCAGTTCTTC. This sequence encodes CASRHNRGDTQIKSYNEQFF.

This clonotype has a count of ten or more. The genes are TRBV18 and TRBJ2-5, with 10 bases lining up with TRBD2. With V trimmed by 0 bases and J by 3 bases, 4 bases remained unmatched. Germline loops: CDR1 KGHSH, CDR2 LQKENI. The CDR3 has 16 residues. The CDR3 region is CASSPPASGSKETQYF. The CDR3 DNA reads TGTGCCAGCTCACCACCTGCTAGCGGGAGTAAAGAGACCCAGTACTTC. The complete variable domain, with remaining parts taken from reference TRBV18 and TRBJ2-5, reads NAGVMQNPRHLVRRRGQEARLRCSPMKGHSHVYWYRQLPEEGLKFMVYLQKENIIDESGMPKERFSAEFPKEGPSILRIQQVVRGDSAAYFCASSPPASGSKETQYFGPGTRLLVL.

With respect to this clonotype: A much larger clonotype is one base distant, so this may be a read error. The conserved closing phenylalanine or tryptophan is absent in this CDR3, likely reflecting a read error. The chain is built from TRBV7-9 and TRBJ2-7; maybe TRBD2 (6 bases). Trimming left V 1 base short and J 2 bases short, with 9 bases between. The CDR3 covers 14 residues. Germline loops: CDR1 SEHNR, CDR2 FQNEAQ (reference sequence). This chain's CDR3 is CASSLGGIPYEQYL. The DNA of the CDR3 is TGTGCCAGCAGCTTAGGCGGGATTCCCTACGAGCAGTACCTC.

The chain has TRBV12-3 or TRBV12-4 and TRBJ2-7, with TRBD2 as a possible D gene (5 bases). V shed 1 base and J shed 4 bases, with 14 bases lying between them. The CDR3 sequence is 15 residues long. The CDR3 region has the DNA TGTGCCAGCAGTTTAGGGGCAGCGGCGGTGTACGAGCAGTACTTC. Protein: CASSLGAAAVYEQYF.

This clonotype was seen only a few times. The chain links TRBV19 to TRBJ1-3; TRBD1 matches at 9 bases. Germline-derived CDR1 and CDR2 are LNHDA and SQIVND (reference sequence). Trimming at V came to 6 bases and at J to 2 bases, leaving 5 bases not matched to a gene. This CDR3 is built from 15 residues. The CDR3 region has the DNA TGTGCCAGTAGCAGGACAGGGGTCACTGGAAACACCATATATTTT. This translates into CASSRTGVTGNTIYF.

The CDR3 DNA sequence: TGTGCCACCAGCTTAGGGGTCGGGGAGCTGTTTTTT. Translation: CATSLGVGELFF. The rearrangement joins TRBV15 to TRBJ2-2; perhaps TRBD1 as D (5 bases). Germline V gene lookup returns CDR1 LNHNV and CDR2 YYDKDF (reference sequence). The ends were cut back, 5 bases at V and 7 bases at J, with 8 bases in the middle. The CDR3 spans 12 residues.

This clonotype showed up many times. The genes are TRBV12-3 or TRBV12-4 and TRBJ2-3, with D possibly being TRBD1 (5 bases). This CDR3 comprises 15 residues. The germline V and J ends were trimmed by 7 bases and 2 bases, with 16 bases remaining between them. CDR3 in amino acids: CASTRTPRSTDTQYF. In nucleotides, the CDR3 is TGTGCCAGCACTAGGACACCCAGGTCCACAGATACGCAGTATTTT.

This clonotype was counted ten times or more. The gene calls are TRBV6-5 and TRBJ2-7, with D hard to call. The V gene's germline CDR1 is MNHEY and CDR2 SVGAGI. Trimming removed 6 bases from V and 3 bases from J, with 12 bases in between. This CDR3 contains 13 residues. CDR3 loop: CASSSGPYYEQYF. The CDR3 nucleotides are TGTGCCAGCAGCTCCGGGCCTTACTACGAGCAGTACTTC.

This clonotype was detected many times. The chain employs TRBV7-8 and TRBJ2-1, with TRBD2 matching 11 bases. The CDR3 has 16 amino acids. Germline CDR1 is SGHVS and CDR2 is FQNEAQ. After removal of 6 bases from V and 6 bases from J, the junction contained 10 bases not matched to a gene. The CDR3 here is CASSIRLAGNRNEQFF. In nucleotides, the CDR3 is TGTGCCAGCAGTATTCGACTAGCGGGAAATCGCAATGAGCAGTTCTTC.

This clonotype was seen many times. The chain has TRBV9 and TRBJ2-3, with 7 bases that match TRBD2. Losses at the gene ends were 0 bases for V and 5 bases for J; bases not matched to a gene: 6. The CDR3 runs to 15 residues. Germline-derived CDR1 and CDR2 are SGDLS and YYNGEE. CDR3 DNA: TGTGCCAGCAGCGTAGGTGGACTAGTCGGAGATACGCAGTATTTT. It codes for CASSVGGLVGDTQYF.

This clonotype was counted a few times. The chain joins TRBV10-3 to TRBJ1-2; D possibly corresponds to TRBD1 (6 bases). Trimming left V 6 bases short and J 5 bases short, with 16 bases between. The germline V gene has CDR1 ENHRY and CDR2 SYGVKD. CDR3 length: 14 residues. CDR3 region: CAIRPQAGAYGYTF. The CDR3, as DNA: TGTGCCATCAGACCCCAGGCGGGGGCGTATGGCTACACCTTC.

The CDR3 sequence: CASSCDRTHWEALFIHEQYF. The CDR3 bases are TGTGCCAGCAGCTGTGACAGGACCCATTGGGAAGCCCTCTTTATCCACGAGCAGTACTTC. The genes are TRBV11-2 and TRBJ2-7, with D perhaps TRBD1 (6 bases). CDR3 size: 20 residues. Germline CDR1 SGHAT, CDR2 FQNNGV. Deletions cut 4 bases from V and 5 bases from J, with 33 bases between.